This T cell receptor beta chain was captured in a study of EBV T-cell therapy then PD-1 blockade in nasopharyngeal carcinoma. In the case of this clone: Its matching antigen is unknown.

The treatment denotes: AdE1-LMPpoly-expanded autologous EBV-specific T-cell therapy followed by anti-PD-1 nivolumab. The germline V gene encodes CDR1 DFQATT and CDR2 SNEGSKA (reference sequence). This CDR3 comprises 12 residues. The V and J ends lost 3 bases and 4 bases respectively, with 10 bases between them. Only in-frame clones appear in the TCRdb table, and some are missing; sequencing was by immunoSEQ multiplex PCR. Of some 15,000 clones listed, under 90% were seen once; the top ten hold around 30%. The receptor comes from a man aged 40-49 years with nasopharyngeal carcinoma. The sequenced sample was CD8+ T cells from blood, obtained around day 100 from a patient whose treatment included autologous EBV-specific T cells and nivolumab. V gene TRBV20-1 combines with J gene TRBJ2-7, with a weak D call TRBD2 (5 bases). CDR3 sequence (DNA): TGCAGTGCTAGTTCAAGCGGATACGAGCAGTACTTC. Translated: CSASSSGYEQYF.